The 9 T cell receptor beta chains listed next were all sequenced from one sample in a study of shared clonotypes between healthy human individuals. Sequencing used immunoSEQ multiplex PCR; TCRdb keeps in-frame clones, though not all of them. The table lists about 2.1 million clones, 93% of them singletons. Terminally differentiated effector memory CD45RA+ cells were excluded from the naive CD8 cells, which were CD45RO-negative and positively selected for CCR7. Sequenced material: naive CD8+ T cells from PBMCs. The receptors derive from a man younger than 35 in good health. Some clones in this sample may be carry-over from other donors' samples.

This rearrangement joins TRBV5-1 to TRBJ2-7, with a weak D call TRBD2 (6 bases). Germline-derived CDR1 and CDR2 are SGHRS and YFSETQ. Trimming stripped 4 bases from V and 0 bases from J, with 11 bases between. This CDR3 has 14 residues. The DNA for the CDR3 is TGCGCCAGCAGCAACACCGGGAGCTCCTACGAGCAGTACTTC. Translating gives CASSNTGSSYEQYF.

The chain couples TRBV27 to TRBJ2-7; 8 bases line up with TRBD2. The CDR3 loop spans 15 amino acids. The germline V gene encodes CDR1 MNHEY and CDR2 SMNVEV (reference sequence). V shed 7 bases and J 2 bases; nucleotides not matched to a gene: 10. The CDR3 DNA follows: TGTGCCAGCAAGACGAGCCGGCGGGGGGCCTACGAGCAGTACTTC. Translation: CASKTSRRGAYEQYF.

The chain is built from TRBV19 and TRBJ1-2; D might be TRBD1 (5 bases). This CDR3 has 13 amino acids. Germline lookup yields CDR1 LNHDA and CDR2 SQIVND (reference sequence). V was shortened by 4 bases and J by 11 bases, with 17 bases between the two germline ends. The DNA for the CDR3 is TGTGCCAGTAGTACGAGGGGTCGCGGGACGTACACCTTC. Translating it yields CASSTRGRGTYTF.

The table lists this clone with a count of one. V gene TRBV7-9 combines with J gene TRBJ2-5; weak D call: TRBD1 (5 bases). The CDR3 covers 15 residues. Germline CDR1 is SEHNR and CDR2 is FQNEAQ (reference sequence). V was clipped by 0 bases and J by 4 bases, with 12 bases between them. Written as DNA, the CDR3 is TGTGCCAGCAGCTTAGCGATGACAGCCCGAGAGACCCAGTACTTC. Residues: CASSLAMTARETQYF.

This chain joins TRBV29-1 and TRBJ1-2; tentatively, D is TRBD1 (6 bases). Trimming cost V 7 bases and J 8 bases, with 14 bases left between them. Germline lookup yields CDR1 SQVTM and CDR2 ANQGSEA. This CDR3 region has 11 residues. The CDR3 DNA reads TGCAGCGCCCCTGCTAGGGGGGGCTACACCTTC. Its protein is CSAPARGGYTF. Complete variable domain (other parts from reference TRBV29-1 and TRBJ1-2): SAVISQKPSRDICQRGTSLTIQCQVDSQVTMMFWYRQQPGQSLTLIATANQGSEATYESGFVIDKFPISRPNLTFSTLTVSNMSPEDSSIYLCSAPARGGYTFGSGTRLTVV.

The chain employs TRBV5-6 and TRBJ2-5; perhaps TRBD2 as D (5 bases). Germline CDR1 reads SGHDT; CDR2 reads YYEEEE. With 4 bases removed from V and 2 bases from J, the gap between germline ends came to 12 bases. The CDR3 is made up of 14 amino acids. The CDR3, as DNA: TGTGCCAGCAGCCCAACGGGGTTGCAAGAGACCCAGTACTTC. It is translated as CASSPTGLQETQYF.

This sequence joins TRBV5-1 and TRBJ2-7, with D uncertain. Between the trimmed V and J ends, which lost 4 bases and 0 bases, there was a span of 11 bases. The germline V gene has CDR1 SGHRS and CDR2 YFSETQ. This CDR3 region has 14 residues. The CDR3 DNA follows: TGCGCCAGCAGCATTTCAGGTATCTCCTACGAGCAGTACTTC. It specifies CASSISGISYEQYF.

The table lists this clone with a few counts. Different DNA sequences within this sample yield the same CDR3. The genes are TRBV29-1 and TRBJ2-5; no definite D call. The V gene lost 4 bases and the J gene lost 5 bases, with 5 bases spanning the gap. Germline V gives CDR1 SQVTM, CDR2 ANQGSEA. The CDR3 extends over 10 amino acids. The CDR3 reads CSVVRETQYF. CDR3 in DNA: TGCAGCGTTGTTCGGGAGACCCAGTACTTC.

In the case of this clone: The same CDR3 arises from other DNA sequences in this sample as well. This chain links TRBV27 with TRBJ2-7, with D perhaps TRBD1 or TRBD2 (5 bases each). The germline CDR1 and CDR2 sequences are MNHEY and SMNVEV (reference sequence). The CDR3 totals 14 residues. V was trimmed by 0 bases and J by 2 bases, leaving 8 bases between them. The DNA of the CDR3 is TGTGCCAGCAGTTTATCGGGGGACGCCTACGAGCAGTACTTC. It codes for CASSLSGDAYEQYF.